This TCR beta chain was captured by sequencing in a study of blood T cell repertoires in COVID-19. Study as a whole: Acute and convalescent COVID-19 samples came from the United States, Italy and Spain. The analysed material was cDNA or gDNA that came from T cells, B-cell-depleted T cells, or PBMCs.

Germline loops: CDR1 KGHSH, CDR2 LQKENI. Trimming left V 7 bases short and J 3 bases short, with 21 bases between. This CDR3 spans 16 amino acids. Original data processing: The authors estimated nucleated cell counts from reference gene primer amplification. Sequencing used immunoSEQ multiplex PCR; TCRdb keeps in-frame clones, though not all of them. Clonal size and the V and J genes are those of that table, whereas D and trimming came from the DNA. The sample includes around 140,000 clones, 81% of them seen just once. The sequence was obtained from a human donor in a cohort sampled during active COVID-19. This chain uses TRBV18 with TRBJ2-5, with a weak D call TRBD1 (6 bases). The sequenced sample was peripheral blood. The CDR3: CASCRTAAKGEETQYF. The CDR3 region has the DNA TGTGCCAGCTGCAGGACAGCAGCAAAAGGGGAAGAGACCCAGTACTTC.